This T cell receptor beta chain was identified in a study of vaccination and CD4 T cells after COVID-19. Across the study: Sampling that followed vaccination took place a median about 70 days after dose two, within a range of 14 to 241. The study, taken as a whole, reports: Convalescent patients had a median 86.3% of reactive clones appearing only post-vaccination.

The treatment was: roughly 10-day PBMC culture with coronavirus spike peptide pools or control peptides (ViraFEST assay). Per-well cultures of 1.5 million to 2.5 million PBMCs received about 9.5 IU/ml IL-2 and around 10 ug/ml peptide pools. With the Oncomine TCR Beta short-read assay, DNA from cultured CD4+ T cells was sequenced. TCRdb re-called the PCR reads through MiXCR, storing one row per CDR3 protein. Of around 26,000 distinct CDR3 sequences in the sample, under 70% were seen once. This clonotype showed up just a few times. The antigen remains undetermined. The CDR3 extends over 11 amino acids. The V gene's germline CDR1 is MNHNS and CDR2 SASEGT. V was cut by 6 bases and J by 2 bases, with 4 bases left in between.

V and J are TRBV6-1 and TRBJ1-1; no clear D. Material for sequencing was CD4+ T cells from blood, cultured in vitro. This TCR came from a human donor who had recovered from COVID-19. Written as DNA, the CDR3 is TGTGCCAGCAGGGGAAACACTGAAGCTTTCTTT. Amino acids: CASRGNTEAFF.